Sequencing of this T cell receptor (beta chain) was carried out in a study of T-cell memory formation after mild COVID-19. On the study more broadly: The two donors had largely donor-specific TCR clusters.

Regarding the study as a whole: Some clones that responded turned up in pre-infection memory, which suggests that cross-reactive memory joined in. Clones contracting day 15 to 85 were balanced CD4/CD8; later expanders leaned CD4+.

As to this clonotype: The antigen remains undetermined.

TCRdb independently ran MiXCR on the 5' RACE reads; one entry per CDR3 protein. Here the sample spans around 300,000 distinct CDR3 sequences, approximately 19% being singletons. This receptor was identified in a man between 18 and 29 years old who had mild COVID-19 (a few samples of this study predate the infection). Cell type and time point are not known. Source material: PBMCs or a T cell subset sorted from them (not recorded which).

As DNA, the CDR3 is TGTGCCAGCAGTTTAGGGGGCACTTTAAATACGCAGTATTTT. Translating gives CASSLGGTLNTQYF. The chain uses TRBV12-3 or TRBV12-4 and TRBJ2-3, with D perhaps matching TRBD1 (5 bases). The V gene lost 1 base and the J gene lost 7 bases, with 12 bases spanning the gap. This CDR3 is built from 14 residues.